What follows describes a single T cell receptor beta chain. The antigen remains unidentified. This sample is part of a study of blood T cells in healthy people across ages. Overall study findings and caveats: The diversity estimates, figures obtained from one million T cells, were considered underestimates. Reliance upon unsorted PBMCs precluded definitive naive versus antigen-experienced comparison.

Per-sample PBMC isolation yielded at least 7 million cells. The CDR3 sequence is 17 residues long. The germline V gene encodes CDR1 SQVTM and CDR2 ANQGSEA. Trimming stripped 4 bases from V and 2 bases from J, with 21 bases between. The authors ran a second PCR of about 6 to 11 cycles using a sample-barcoded 5' primer and a J-beta primer mix. TCRdb re-derived calls from the 5' RACE reads in MiXCR, one entry per CDR3 protein. The data hold 1,300,000 or so distinct CDR3 sequences, with around 59% observed a single time. The chain combines TRBV29-1 with TRBJ2-4; tentatively, D is TRBD1 or TRBD2 (5 bases each). This receptor was taken from a man between 18 and 29 years old in good health. The sample was blood. The DNA of the CDR3 is TGCAGCGTTGCTCCTCCGTGGGGTGAGGGGACCAAAAACATTCAGTACTTC. This sequence encodes CSVAPPWGEGTKNIQYF.